This TCR beta chain was found in a study of control samples from healthy donors and cancer patients. Profiling relied on immunoSEQ multiplex PCR, and the TCRdb table lists in-frame clones only, not all of them. The profile shows about 79,000 clones, 80% to 95% of them singletons. V shed 3 bases and J 5 bases; nucleotides not matched to a gene: 3. The CDR3 loop spans 13 amino acids. Germline V CDR1 and CDR2: SEHNR, FQNEAQ (reference sequence). V gene TRBV7-9 combines with J gene TRBJ2-7; 8 positions match TRBD1. The material sequenced was PBMCs. This sequence originates from a woman aged 40 to 55 with lung cancer. CDR3 sequence reads: CASSFRTGNEQYF. In DNA form, the CDR3 reads TGTGCCAGCAGCTTCAGGACAGGGAACGAGCAGTACTTC.